This entry lists 23 T cell receptor beta chains sequenced from one sample in a study of memory CD4+ T cells and cytomegalovirus serostatus. The sort gate was single viable CD3+CD4+CD8-CD45RO+ cells for memory CD4+ T cells. Produced via immunoSEQ multiplex PCR; TCRdb's table is partial and in-frame only. The repertoire holds under 80,000 clones, with about 81% as singletons. The sample was memory CD4+ T cells from blood. The source is an adult in good health and CMV-seronegative.

The chain uses TRBV19 and TRBJ2-1; D is ambiguous. Germline CDR1 is LNHDA and CDR2 is SQIVND (reference sequence). V lost 6 bases to trimming and J lost 3 bases, with 15 bases between them. The CDR3 covers 15 residues. Here the CDR3 reads CASSSWWQVYNEQFF. DNA for the CDR3: TGTGCCAGTAGCTCTTGGTGGCAGGTCTACAATGAGCAGTTCTTC.

This sequence joins TRBV5-1 and TRBJ2-2; TRBD1 agrees at 10 bases. Trimming at V came to 4 bases and at J to 0 bases, leaving 6 bases not matched to a gene. Germline values: CDR1 SGHRS, CDR2 YFSETQ. This CDR3 has 17 residues. The CDR3 DNA reads as TGCGCCAGCAGCGAGACAGGGGGCCTTCCGAACACCGGGGAGCTGTTTTTT. Amino acid sequence: CASSETGGLPNTGELFF.

This clone was counted between two and nine times. The gene calls are TRBV11-2 and TRBJ1-2, with TRBD1 as a possible D gene (6 bases). The CDR3 runs 14 residues. Germline assignment: CDR1 SGHAT and CDR2 FQNNGV. V lost 4 bases and J lost 4, with 13 bases in between. In nucleotides, the CDR3 is TGTGCCAGCAGCTCCCTGGACAGATTCTATGGCTACACCTTC. Translation gives CASSSLDRFYGYTF.

The rearrangement joins TRBV7-9 to TRBJ1-6, with 7 bases that match TRBD1. The J segment lost 9 bases and the V segment lost 5 bases, leaving 4 bases of the junction unmatched. Germline lookup yields CDR1 SEHNR and CDR2 FQNEAQ (reference sequence). This CDR3 contains 13 residues. CDR3 protein: CASSRDSSSPLHF. In nucleotides, the CDR3 is TGTGCCAGCAGCCGGGACAGTTCTTCACCCCTCCACTTT.

The chain carries TRBV5-4 and TRBJ2-7; a possible D gene is TRBD2 (6 bases). This CDR3 is built from 15 residues. Germline V gene data show CDR1 as SGHNT and CDR2 as YYREEE (reference sequence). Trimming pared 4 bases from V and 8 bases from J, leaving 22 bases between. The CDR3 DNA reads TGTGCCAGCAGCCTCGGGGGAAAAAGGATTGACAAGCAGTACTTC. Residues: CASSLGGKRIDKQYF.

This clone appeared a single time. The chain links TRBV5-4 to TRBJ2-2; D unresolved. The V and J ends lost 1 base and 6 bases respectively, with 10 bases between them. The germline V gene encodes CDR1 SGHNT and CDR2 YYREEE (reference sequence). The CDR3 length is 14 residues. The chain's CDR3 is CASSLRARAGELFF. The CDR3 region has the DNA TGTGCCAGCAGCTTGCGGGCAAGGGCCGGGGAGCTGTTTTTT.

The chain has TRBV11-3 and TRBJ2-3; D ambiguous. V was pared by 3 bases and J by 2 bases, with 15 bases between. This CDR3 is built from 16 residues. Germline values: CDR1 SGHNT, CDR2 YENEEA. The CDR3 here is CASSFGQLGNTDTQYF. The CDR3 bases are TGTGCCAGCAGCTTCGGCCAGCTTGGGAACACAGATACGCAGTATTTT.

The chain recombines TRBV11-2 with TRBJ2-7; D remains ambiguous. The CDR3 extends over 14 amino acids. Germline-derived CDR1 and CDR2 are SGHAT and FQNNGV. V gave up 1 base and J gave up 0 bases, with 7 bases separating them. The CDR3 protein is CASSLGFSSYEQYF. CDR3 bases: TGTGCCAGCAGCTTAGGGTTCAGCTCCTACGAGCAGTACTTC.

The chain's CDR3 is CAWSPKPGQASYEQYF. As DNA, the CDR3 is TGTGCCTGGAGTCCCAAACCGGGACAGGCATCCTACGAGCAGTACTTC. The chain joins TRBV30 to TRBJ2-7, with 8 bases aligning to TRBD1. Germline trimming cut 2 bases from V and 1 base from J; bases unmatched to any gene: 10. This CDR3 spans 16 amino acids. Germline CDR1 reads GTSNPN; CDR2 reads SVGIG (reference sequence).

This chain joins TRBV7-6 and TRBJ1-3; the D is unclear. This CDR3 is built from 15 residues. The germline V gene encodes CDR1 SGHVS and CDR2 FNYEAQ. V lost 4 bases to trimming and J lost 2 bases, with 12 bases between them. The chain's CDR3 is CASSSEGIAGNTIYF. CDR3 nucleotides: TGTGCCAGCAGCTCGGAAGGGATTGCTGGAAACACCATATATTTT. The entire variable domain, with the rest obtained from reference TRBV7-6 and TRBJ1-3, is as follows: GAGVSQSPRYKVTKRGQDVALRCDPISGHVSLYWYRQALGQGPEFLTYFNYEAQQDKSGLPNDRFSAERPEGSISTLTIQRTEQRDSAMYRCASSSEGIAGNTIYFGEGSWLTVV.

This chain links TRBV4-1 with TRBJ2-1, with 11 bases that match TRBD2. The CDR3 length is 17 residues. V shed 4 bases and J 6 bases; nucleotides not matched to a gene: 11. Germline CDR1 reads MGHRA; CDR2 reads YSYEKL. CDR3 protein: CASSRERSGLAVNEQFF. The CDR3 coding sequence is TGCGCCAGCAGCCGGGAAAGGTCGGGACTAGCGGTCAATGAGCAGTTCTTC.

This clone has more than one count but fewer than ten. The chain combines TRBV5-1 with TRBJ1-1; D call uncertain. In germline, CDR1 is SGHRS, CDR2 YFSETQ. Trimming cost V 4 bases and J 1 base, with 5 bases left between them. This CDR3 contains 12 residues. CDR3 DNA: TGCGCCAGCAGCGAAGGGAACACTGAAGCTTTCTTT. Amino acids: CASSEGNTEAFF.

This CDR3 reads CASSLQGAPYEQYF. Written as DNA, the CDR3 is TGTGCCAGCAGCCTACAGGGAGCCCCCTACGAGCAGTACTTC. V gene TRBV2 combines with J gene TRBJ2-7; weak D call: TRBD1 (6 bases). CDR1 is SNHLY and CDR2 is FYNNEI in the germline V gene. Deletions cut 6 bases from V and 2 bases from J, with 14 bases between. The CDR3 is 14 residues long. The whole variable domain, remainder taken from reference TRBV2 and TRBJ2-7, is EPEVTQTPSHQVTQMGQEVILRCVPISNHLYFYWYRQILGQKVEFLVSFYNNEISEKSEIFDDQFSVERPDGSNFTLKIRSTKLEDSAMYFCASSLQGAPYEQYFGPGTRLTVT.

This chain uses TRBV28 with TRBJ2-7; the D gene could be TRBD1 or TRBD2 (7 bases each). Germline CDR1 and CDR2: MDHEN and SYDVKM. The CDR3 covers 14 residues. Deletions cut 5 bases from V and 3 bases from J, with 14 bases between. CDR3 sequence: CASSGGDRFYEQYF. In DNA form, the CDR3 reads TGTGCCAGCAGTGGGGGGGACAGATTCTACGAGCAGTACTTC.

The chain combines TRBV19 with TRBJ2-5; no firm D call. The CDR3 loop spans 13 amino acids. Deletions cut 9 bases from V and 1 base from J, with 12 bases between. Germline V gene lookup returns CDR1 LNHDA and CDR2 SQIVND (reference sequence). CDR3 coding DNA: TGTGCCAGCCGACGGCCCCCCCAAGAGACCCAGTACTTC. This translates into CASRRPPQETQYF. The full variable domain, rest sourced from reference TRBV19 and TRBJ2-5, is DGGITQSPKYLFRKEGQNVTLSCEQNLNHDAMYWYRQDPGQGLRLIYYSQIVNDFQKGDIAEGYSVSREKKESFPLTVTSAQKNPTAFYLCASRRPPQETQYFGPGTRLLVL.

In this sample, this clone turned up once. V and J are TRBV6-1 and TRBJ2-7, with 12 positions matching TRBD2. There are 13 residues in the CDR3. Germline lookup yields CDR1 MNHNS and CDR2 SASEGT. The J segment lost 5 bases and the V segment lost 6 bases, leaving 2 bases of the junction unmatched. DNA of the CDR3: TGTGCCAGCAGGACTAGCGGGAGCCACGAGCAGTACTTC. Translated: CASRTSGSHEQYF.

This chain links TRBV6-5 with TRBJ1-2; 9 nucleotides agree with TRBD1. V gave up 7 bases and J gave up 5 bases; unmatched junction bases: 8. CDR3 length: 14 residues. Looked up from germline, CDR1 is MNHEY and CDR2 is SVGAGI. The CDR3 DNA sequence: TGTGCCAGCACCCTTGGACAGGGGCGGTATGGCTACACCTTC. Its translation is CASTLGQGRYGYTF.

This chain connects TRBV5-1 to TRBJ2-1; 10 positions match TRBD1. V was pared by 0 bases and J by 7 bases, with 4 bases of the junction left unmatched. This CDR3 has 15 residues. CDR1 is SGHRS and CDR2 is YFSETQ in the germline V gene. The CDR3 protein is CASSLGTGGANEQFF. The CDR3 region has the DNA TGCGCCAGCAGCTTGGGGACAGGGGGTGCGAATGAGCAGTTCTTC.

The chain is built from TRBV6-1 and TRBJ2-7; 8 positions agree with TRBD2. J lost 7 bases, V lost 2 bases, and 10 bases had no gene match. Germline-derived CDR1 and CDR2 are MNHNS and SASEGT. CDR3 length: 15 residues. The CDR3 sequence is CASSERGLAYVEQYF. In DNA form, the CDR3 reads TGTGCCAGCAGTGAAAGAGGACTAGCATACGTTGAGCAGTACTTC.

The genes are TRBV9 and TRBJ2-1; 8 positions match TRBD2. CDR1 and CDR2 (germline): SGDLS, YYNGEE. Losses at the gene ends were 1 base for V and 0 bases for J; bases not matched to a gene: 9. The length of the CDR3 is 18 residues. DNA of the CDR3: TGTGCCAGCAGCGTACGGGGGGGCCCTACTAGCTCCTACAATGAGCAGTTCTTC. Protein sequence: CASSVRGGPTSSYNEQFF.

The chain carries TRBV11-2 and TRBJ2-3; TRBD2 matches 9 bases. CDR1 and CDR2 from the germline V gene are SGHAT and FQNNGV. The CDR3 is 16 amino acids. V lost 7 bases and J lost 1; bases outside the gene matches: 9. The CDR3, as DNA: TGTGCCAGCATCATTTCAGCGGGGGGCCGCACAGATACGCAGTATTTT. This sequence encodes CASIISAGGRTDTQYF.

This chain uses TRBV5-5 with TRBJ2-7; the D gene is possibly TRBD1 (5 bases). Germline-derived CDR1 and CDR2 are SGHKS and YYEKEE (reference sequence). The CDR3 is made up of 15 amino acids. Deletions cut 0 bases from V and 3 bases from J, with 13 bases between. CDR3 sequence (DNA): TGTGCCAGCAGCTTGGCCGGGCAGGGCCACTACGAGCAGTACTTC. Encoded protein: CASSLAGQGHYEQYF. Using reference TRBV5-5 and TRBJ2-7 for the parts outside the CDR3, the full variable domain is DAGVTQSPTHLIKTRGQQVTLRCSPISGHKSVSWYQQVLGQGPQFIFQYYEKEERGRGNFPDRFSARQFPNYSSELNVNALLLGDSALYLCASSLAGQGHYEQYFGPGTRLTVT.

The chain couples TRBV6-1 to TRBJ1-4, with 9 bases identical to TRBD1. Per germline, CDR1 MNHNS and CDR2 SASEGT. This CDR3 is built from 15 residues. V lost 5 bases, J lost 6 bases, and 7 bases stayed unmatched. Written as DNA, the CDR3 is TGTGCCAGCAGTCCAGGGACAGGGACCTATGAAAAACTGTTTTTT. It translates to CASSPGTGTYEKLFF.